Each of the 25 T cell receptor beta chains below was sequenced from the same sample in a study of blood T cells in healthy people across ages. With a J-beta primer mix and a sample-barcoded 5' primer, a second PCR ran 7 to 11 cycles. TCRdb reprocessed the 5' RACE reads with MiXCR, giving one entry per CDR3 protein. Seen here are approximately 830,000 distinct CDR3 sequences, approximately 59% observed once, and the top ten hold roughly a quarter. The specimen sequenced was blood. The receptors were gathered from a man aged 25-40 years in good health.

In this sample, this clonotype turned up a few times. The rearrangement uses TRBV3-1 and TRBJ2-1; possibly TRBD1 for D (6 bases). Germline V gene sequence: CDR1 LGHDT, CDR2 YNNKEL (reference sequence). The CDR3 has 15 residues. V was clipped by 4 bases and J by 7 bases, with 17 bases between them. CDR3 nucleotides: TGTGCCAGCAGCCCCCCCGACAGGCGGTGGAATGAGCAGTTCTTC. Residues: CASSPPDRRWNEQFF.

The J gene is TRBJ1-4, the V gene TRBV7-2, with a weak D call TRBD1 (6 bases). The CDR3 runs to 15 residues. Trimming stripped 3 bases from V and 7 bases from J, with 15 bases between. Germline CDR1 and CDR2: SGHTA and FQGNSA. The CDR3 region has the DNA TGTGCCAGCAGCTTCCAGGGGTCGGTGGGTGAAAAACTGTTTTTT. It is translated as CASSFQGSVGEKLFF.

V gene TRBV29-1 combines with J gene TRBJ2-7, with TRBD1 as a possible D gene (6 bases). Germline CDR1 is SQVTM and CDR2 is ANQGSEA. The CDR3 contains 13 residues. The V end was cut by 5 bases, the J end by 0 bases, with 11 bases between. The CDR3 DNA reads TGCAGCGTTCGCACAGGGTTCTCCTACGAGCAGTACTTC. Its protein product is CSVRTGFSYEQYF.

The table lists this clonotype with a count of one. CDR3 sequence: CASSQDGRTYNEQFF. Written as DNA, the CDR3 is TGTGCCAGCAGCCAAGATGGGAGGACTTACAATGAGCAGTTCTTC. The chain joins TRBV4-2 to TRBJ2-1; D is possibly TRBD2 (6 bases). CDR1 is LGHNA and CDR2 is YNFKEQ in the germline V gene. V was pared by 0 bases and J by 4 bases, with 10 bases between. This CDR3 is built from 15 residues.

The rearrangement uses TRBV18 and TRBJ1-2; D is possibly TRBD1 (6 bases). CDR1 KGHSH and CDR2 LQKENI come from the germline V gene. The CDR3 is made up of 16 amino acids. V lost 4 bases and J 0 bases, leaving 15 bases between the germline ends. The CDR3 is CASSRPGQLANYGYTF. DNA of the CDR3: TGTGCCAGCTCACGTCCAGGACAGCTAGCTAACTATGGCTACACCTTC.

The chain combines TRBV3-1 with TRBJ2-7, with 7 bases fitting TRBD1. CDR3 length: 14 residues. Germline-derived CDR1 and CDR2 are LGHDT and YNNKEL (reference sequence). The V gene end was trimmed by 4 bases and the J gene end by 2 bases; junction bases not matched to a gene: 5. CDR3 sequence: CASSRGQVAYEQYF. The CDR3 DNA follows: TGTGCCAGCAGCCGCGGACAGGTTGCCTACGAGCAGTACTTC.

This clonotype was counted only a few times. The chain joins TRBV7-9 to TRBJ2-5; 7 nucleotides match TRBD1. The CDR3 is 15 amino acids. The ends lost 3 bases at V and 2 bases at J; junction bases unmatched: 6. Germline loops: CDR1 SEHNR, CDR2 FQNEAQ (reference sequence). The CDR3 loop is CASSLNGQAQETQYF. CDR3 nucleotides: TGTGCCAGCAGCTTGAACGGACAGGCGCAAGAGACCCAGTACTTC.

This clonotype has only a few counts. The V and J genes are TRBV7-2 and TRBJ2-7, with 9 nucleotides matching TRBD2. The CDR3 has 16 amino acids. V lost 5 bases to trimming and J lost 2 bases; unmatched junction nucleotides: 10. The germline gives CDR1 SGHTA, CDR2 FQGNSA. CDR3 nucleotides: TGTGCCAGCAGCCCCGGGGCTAGCGGGGCCACCTACGAGCAGTACTTC. It yields the protein CASSPGASGATYEQYF. The complete variable domain, with remaining parts taken from reference TRBV7-2 and TRBJ2-7, reads GAGVSQSPSNKVTEKGKDVELRCDPISGHTALYWYRQSLGQGLEFLIYFQGNSAPDKSGLPSDRFSAERTGGSVSTLTIQRTQQEDSAVYLCASSPGASGATYEQYFGPGTRLTVT.

The chain has TRBV7-2 and TRBJ1-6; 11 bases match TRBD1. The CDR3 runs 16 residues. Trimming at V came to 5 bases and at J to 5 bases, leaving 5 bases not matched to a gene. Germline V gene lookup returns CDR1 SGHTA and CDR2 FQGNSA. As DNA, the CDR3 is TGTGCCAGCAGCACCGGGACAGGGGGGAATAATTCACCCCTCCACTTT. Translation gives CASSTGTGGNNSPLHF.

The chain recombines TRBV7-3 with TRBJ2-1; 12 positions agree with TRBD2. V was clipped by 7 bases and J by 7 bases; unmatched bases: 8. Germline CDR1 and CDR2: SGHTA and FQGTGA. CDR3 length equals 15 residues. Here the CDR3 DNA reads TGTGCCAGCACCCTAGCGGGGGGGATGGGTAATGAGCAGTTCTTC. Translated: CASTLAGGMGNEQFF.

The chain uses TRBV6-6 and TRBJ2-7, with D tentatively TRBD2 (5 bases). There are 12 residues in the CDR3. V lost 7 bases and J 3 bases, leaving 10 bases between the germline ends. CDR1 and CDR2 from the germline V gene are MNHNY and SVGAGI (reference sequence). CDR3 bases: TGTGCCAGCACTCGGGATGGCTACGAGCAGTACTTC. Translating it yields CASTRDGYEQYF.

This clonotype has only a few counts. CDR3 amino acids: CASRTGLNEKLFF. The CDR3 DNA reads TGTGCCAGCAGGACAGGGTTAAATGAAAAACTGTTTTTT. The chain employs TRBV12-3 or TRBV12-4 and TRBJ1-4; TRBD1 agrees at 7 bases. V trimming: 6 bases; J trimming: 5 bases; junction bases outside the gene matches: 3. The length of the CDR3 is 13 residues.

The J gene is TRBJ2-7, the V gene TRBV14; 7 bases agree with TRBD1. The V and J ends lost 4 bases and 3 bases, in that order; junction bases with no gene match: 12. In germline, CDR1 is SGHDN, CDR2 FVKESK. This CDR3 has 16 amino acids. CDR3 protein: CASSRWLGDSLYEQYF. The CDR3, as DNA: TGTGCCAGCAGCCGGTGGTTGGGGGACAGCCTCTACGAGCAGTACTTC.

This clonotype was picked up one time. V usage is TRBV20-1 and J usage is TRBJ1-2; D ambiguous. CDR3 length equals 13 residues. Per germline, CDR1 DFQATT and CDR2 SNEGSKA (reference sequence). Trimming stripped 1 base from V and 2 bases from J, with 8 bases between. DNA for the CDR3: TGCAGTGCTAGAGGAGGGTTCAACTATGGCTACACCTTC. Its protein is CSARGGFNYGYTF.

This rearrangement joins TRBV12-3 or TRBV12-4 to TRBJ1-6; 7 nucleotides line up with TRBD1. This CDR3 has 16 residues. V trimming: 8 bases; J trimming: 4 bases; junction bases outside the gene matches: 11. CDR3 bases: TGTGCCAGCCTCCGGGGGACAGTTTTGTATAATTCACCCCTCCACTTT. Protein sequence: CASLRGTVLYNSPLHF.

The V call is TRBV7-2, the J call TRBJ2-3, with a tentative D call TRBD2 (5 bases). This CDR3 region has 15 residues. Germline V gene sequence: CDR1 SGHTA, CDR2 FQGNSA. Deletions cut 5 bases from V and 2 bases from J, with 14 bases between. CDR3 in DNA: TGTGCCAGCAGCCGAAGCGGCGGCCCCACAGATACGCAGTATTTT. Translating gives CASSRSGGPTDTQYF.

The chain couples TRBV7-2 to TRBJ2-3, with 8 bases fitting TRBD2. The trim removed 4 bases at V and 7 bases at J, leaving 13 bases unmatched. CDR1 SGHTA and CDR2 FQGNSA come from the germline V gene. This CDR3 region has 16 residues. The CDR3 sequence is CASSSSPPGGLNTQYF. In nucleotides, the CDR3 is TGTGCCAGCAGCTCCTCCCCCCCGGGGGGGCTTAATACGCAGTATTTT. Variable domain in full (rest from reference TRBV7-2 and TRBJ2-3): GAGVSQSPSNKVTEKGKDVELRCDPISGHTALYWYRQSLGQGLEFLIYFQGNSAPDKSGLPSDRFSAERTGGSVSTLTIQRTQQEDSAVYLCASSSSPPGGLNTQYFGPGTRLTVL.

CDR3 loop: CASRPTGLETQYF. The DNA of the CDR3 is TGTGCCAGCAGGCCGACAGGCTTGGAGACCCAGTACTTC. The rearrangement joins TRBV2 to TRBJ2-5, with D possibly being TRBD1 (6 bases). Germline CDR1 SNHLY, CDR2 FYNNEI. Trimming left V 6 bases short and J 5 bases short, with 13 bases between. The CDR3 has 13 amino acids.

V is TRBV19 and J is TRBJ2-1; D gene ambiguous. The V gene lost 1 base and the J gene lost 7 bases, with 14 bases spanning the gap. The CDR3 spans 15 residues. The germline gives CDR1 LNHDA, CDR2 SQIVND (reference sequence). CDR3 region: CASSIGQAGANEQFF. The CDR3 DNA follows: TGTGCCAGTAGTATAGGCCAGGCCGGCGCGAATGAGCAGTTCTTC.

The V gene is TRBV29-1, the J gene TRBJ2-1; 8 bases line up with TRBD2. The J segment lost 6 bases and the V segment lost 4 bases, leaving 5 bases of the junction unmatched. The CDR3 spans 13 residues. Germline V lookup: CDR1 SQVTM, CDR2 ANQGSEA. The CDR3 reads CSVGAGVTNEQFF. In DNA form, the CDR3 reads TGCAGCGTTGGAGCGGGGGTCACCAATGAGCAGTTCTTC.

This clonotype was seen more than once but under ten times. The chain has TRBV6-1 and TRBJ2-7; tentative D call: TRBD2 (5 bases). Trimming took off 7 bases at V and 3 bases at J, with 16 bases between the two ends. The CDR3 totals 14 residues. From germline, CDR1 is MNHNS and CDR2 SASEGT. CDR3 coding DNA: TGTGCCAGCACTTGGGAGACAAACAACTACGAGCAGTACTTC. It encodes CASTWETNNYEQYF.

This clonotype was counted only a few times. The V and J genes are TRBV11-2 and TRBJ2-4; D remains unclear. Trimming cost V 5 bases and J 6 bases, with 14 bases left between them. The V gene's germline CDR1 is SGHAT and CDR2 FQNNGV. The CDR3 totals 14 residues. The CDR3 nucleotides read TGTGCCAGCAGCACACCCAGGATGGGAAACATTCAGTACTTC. It yields the protein CASSTPRMGNIQYF. The variable domain in full, with the rest retrieved from reference TRBV11-2 and TRBJ2-4, is EAGVAQSPRYKIIEKRQSVAFWCNPISGHATLYWYQQILGQGPKLLIQFQNNGVVDDSQLPKDRFSAERLKGVDSTLKIQPAKLEDSAVYLCASSTPRMGNIQYFGAGTRLSVL.

The chain is built from TRBV10-3 and TRBJ2-7; D might be TRBD2 (5 bases). The CDR3 is 14 amino acids. In germline, CDR1 is ENHRY, CDR2 SYGVKD. Trimming removed 4 bases at V and 0 bases at J, with 10 bases between. The CDR3 region has the DNA TGTGCCATCAGTGGGCTGGGGAGCTCCTACGAGCAGTACTTC. Translating gives CAISGLGSSYEQYF.

This rearrangement joins TRBV20-1 to TRBJ2-5; a weak D match, TRBD1 (7 bases). The assigned J gene may be wrong: the sequence end matches TRBJ2-7 better. Germline V lookup: CDR1 DFQATT, CDR2 SNEGSKA (reference sequence). The CDR3 totals 17 residues. The CDR3 loop reads CSAQRMGQRVRTYEQYF. The CDR3 DNA reads as TGCAGTGCTCAGAGGATGGGACAGCGGGTAAGAACCTACGAGCAGTACTTC.

The J gene is TRBJ2-6, the V gene TRBV11-2, with TRBD1 matching 7 bases. The length of the CDR3 is 18 residues. The germline V gene has CDR1 SGHAT and CDR2 FQNNGV. V dropped 0 bases and J dropped 0; count of bases not matched to a gene: 5. The CDR3 protein is CASSLELAGGSGANVLTF. As DNA, the CDR3 is TGTGCCAGCAGCTTAGAGTTGGCAGGGGGCTCTGGGGCCAACGTCCTGACTTTC.